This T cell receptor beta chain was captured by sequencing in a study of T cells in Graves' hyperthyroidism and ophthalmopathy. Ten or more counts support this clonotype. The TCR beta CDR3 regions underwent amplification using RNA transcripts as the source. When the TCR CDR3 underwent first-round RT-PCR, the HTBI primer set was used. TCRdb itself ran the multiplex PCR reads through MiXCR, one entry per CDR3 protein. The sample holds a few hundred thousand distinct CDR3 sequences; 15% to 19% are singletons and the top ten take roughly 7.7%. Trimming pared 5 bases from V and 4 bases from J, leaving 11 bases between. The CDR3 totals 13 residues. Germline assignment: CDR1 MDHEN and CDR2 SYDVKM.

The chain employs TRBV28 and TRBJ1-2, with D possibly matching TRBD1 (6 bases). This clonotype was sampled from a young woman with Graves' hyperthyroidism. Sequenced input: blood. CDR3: CASSPRQVYGYTF. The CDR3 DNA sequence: TGTGCCAGCAGTCCTCGACAGGTCTATGGCTACACCTTC.